In its sample, the clone carrying this T cell receptor (beta chain) was seen a few times. No antigen is known for it. V dropped 5 bases and J dropped 2 bases, with 16 bases sitting between them. Germline CDR1 is SGHAT and CDR2 is FQNNGV. This CDR3 contains 15 residues. The data derive from a study of T cell repertoires in cytomegalovirus infection. Overall study: Well-studied HLA-B-restricted epitopes and recently identified HLA-C-restricted epitopes of CMV were both used in the study. It can be stated that public TCR beta signatures indicated CMV infection as well as a matching HLA type.

Whole-study findings and limits: Dominating the ex vivo response were HLA-C-restricted CMV-specific TCR beta clonotypes. Totalled public TCR beta family frequency picked out people who carried CMV plus the relevant HLA.

One entry per CDR3 protein results from TCRdb running MiXCR on the reads. The sample lists some 700,000 distinct CDR3 sequences; around a third were seen once. The chain recombines TRBV11-2 with TRBJ2-7; a possible D gene is TRBD1 (7 bases). The specimen was cultured PBMCs, collected from culture after CMV antigen stimulation. The source of this sequence is a human donor in good health (CMV status not recorded). Some clones in this sample may be carry-over from other donors' samples. CDR3 sequence reads: CASSAGQPGPYEQYF. CDR3 coding DNA: TGTGCCAGCAGCGCGGGACAGCCAGGACCCTACGAGCAGTACTTC.